A selection of T cell receptor beta chains follows, all from one sample in a study of identical twins. TCRdb re-analysed the 5' RACE reads in MiXCR, keeping a single row per CDR3 protein. The sample has roughly 190,000 distinct CDR3 sequences; around 15% are singletons. The sample was also reused in another study, on T cells expressing NK-cell markers.

Source material: CD8+ T cells sorted from blood. These receptors were collected from a woman between 18 and 30 years old in good health. Both conserved end residues are part of each CDR3. The order of the fields is V gene, clone size, J gene, D gene, CDR3 DNA, CDR3 protein. D genes are given only for firm matches. The size of a clone is reported for some rows only, either as once, few or many, or as a class for expanded clones.

v_call: TRBV12-3/TRBV12-4; clone_size: few; j_call: TRBJ1-1; d_call: .; cdr3_nt: TGTGCCAGCAGTTTAGGGATAAGAGCGGACACTGAAGCTTTCTTT; cdr3_aa: CASSLGIRADTEAFF
v_call: TRBV4-3; clone_size: many; j_call: TRBJ2-3; d_call: TRBD1; cdr3_nt: TGCGCCAGCAGCCAAGATTACAGGGGGAAAACAGATACGCAGTATTTT; cdr3_aa: CASSQDYRGKTDTQYF
v_call: TRBV12-3/TRBV12-4; clone_size: many; j_call: TRBJ2-1; d_call: .; cdr3_nt: TGTGCCAGCACCGGCCGCACAGAACCCTACAATGAGCAGTTCTTC; cdr3_aa: CASTGRTEPYNEQFF
v_call: TRBV4-2; clone_size: few; j_call: TRBJ1-1; d_call: .; cdr3_nt: TGTGCCAGCAGCCAAGAGGAGGAAAGGAACACTGAAGCTTTCTTT; cdr3_aa: CASSQEEERNTEAFF
v_call: TRBV15; clone_size: few; j_call: TRBJ2-1; d_call: TRBD2; cdr3_nt: TGTGCCACCAGCAGAGACTTGGGACTAAATGAGCAGTTCTTC; cdr3_aa: CATSRDLGLNEQFF
v_call: TRBV3-1; clone_size: .; j_call: TRBJ2-7; d_call: TRBD2; cdr3_nt: TGTGCCAGCAGCCAACCGCTAGCGGGGGCCTACGAGCAGTACTTC; cdr3_aa: CASSQPLAGAYEQYF
v_call: TRBV7-9; clone_size: few; j_call: TRBJ2-7; d_call: TRBD2; cdr3_nt: TGTGCCAGCAGCTTAGTTGGACTAGCGTCATACGAGCAGTACTTC; cdr3_aa: CASSLVGLASYEQYF
v_call: TRBV13; clone_size: .; j_call: TRBJ2-7; d_call: TRBD2; cdr3_nt: TGTGCCAGCAGCTTAGGGGGACTAGCGGGGGAGCAGTACTTC; cdr3_aa: CASSLGGLAGEQYF
v_call: TRBV12-5; clone_size: .; j_call: TRBJ2-7; d_call: TRBD1; cdr3_nt: TGTGCTAGTGGTTTGACGCGACAGGGAACCCACGAGCAGTACTTC; cdr3_aa: CASGLTRQGTHEQYF
v_call: TRBV12-5; clone_size: few; j_call: TRBJ2-7; d_call: .; cdr3_nt: TGTGCTAGTGGTTACAGGGGCCCCGGGGGTGAGCAGTACTTC; cdr3_aa: CASGYRGPGGEQYF
v_call: TRBV12-3/TRBV12-4; clone_size: .; j_call: TRBJ2-1; d_call: .; cdr3_nt: TGTGCCAGCAGTTTTCTGCCGGTGAAGTTCAGTGAGCAGTTCTTC; cdr3_aa: CASSFLPVKFSEQFF
v_call: TRBV2; clone_size: .; j_call: TRBJ2-1; d_call: .; cdr3_nt: TGTGCCAGCAGTGAAGAGGGAGGGCAGTTCTTC; cdr3_aa: CASSEEGGQFF
v_call: TRBV10-3; clone_size: few; j_call: TRBJ2-5; d_call: .; cdr3_nt: TGTGCCATCAGGGGGGTGGGTCACCAAGAGACCCAGTACTTC; cdr3_aa: CAIRGVGHQETQYF
v_call: TRBV6-4; clone_size: many; j_call: TRBJ2-6; d_call: .; cdr3_nt: TGTGCCAGCAGTGACGGCGGTCAGGCTGGGGCCAACGTCCTGACTTTC; cdr3_aa: CASSDGGQAGANVLTF
v_call: TRBV27; clone_size: .; j_call: TRBJ2-7; d_call: TRBD1; cdr3_nt: TGTGCCAGCGCAGCCCTGGGACAGTACTACGAGCAGTACTTC; cdr3_aa: CASAALGQYYEQYF
v_call: TRBV5-6; clone_size: .; j_call: TRBJ2-2; d_call: .; cdr3_nt: TGTGCCAGCAGATATCAGGGTTCGAACACCGGGGAGCTGTTTTTT; cdr3_aa: CASRYQGSNTGELFF
v_call: TRBV27; clone_size: .; j_call: TRBJ1-1; d_call: .; cdr3_nt: TGTGCCAGCAGAAAAGGAGCCGCTGAAGCTTTCTTT; cdr3_aa: CASRKGAAEAFF
v_call: TRBV7-9; clone_size: few; j_call: TRBJ2-5; d_call: .; cdr3_nt: TGTGCCAGCAGCCACCAAGAGACCCAGTACTTC; cdr3_aa: CASSHQETQYF
v_call: TRBV29-1; clone_size: few; j_call: TRBJ2-1; d_call: .; cdr3_nt: TGCAGCGTTGGAGGCGCGGGTCGCTCCTACAATGAGCAGTTCTTC; cdr3_aa: CSVGGAGRSYNEQFF
v_call: TRBV5-5; clone_size: .; j_call: TRBJ1-5; d_call: .; cdr3_nt: TGTGCCAGCAGCCCTTGGAGCAATCAGCCCCAGCATTTT; cdr3_aa: CASSPWSNQPQHF
v_call: TRBV12-3/TRBV12-4; clone_size: .; j_call: TRBJ2-7; d_call: .; cdr3_nt: TGTGCCAGCTCATATACTCGGGAGCAGTACTTC; cdr3_aa: CASSYTREQYF
v_call: TRBV12-3/TRBV12-4; clone_size: .; j_call: TRBJ2-2; d_call: .; cdr3_nt: TGTGCCAGCAGTTTCGGGGTCCCGAACACCGGGGAGCTGTTTTTT; cdr3_aa: CASSFGVPNTGELFF
v_call: TRBV13; clone_size: few; j_call: TRBJ2-2; d_call: .; cdr3_nt: TGTGCCAGCAGCTTGACAGAGAACACCGGGGAGCTGTTTTTT; cdr3_aa: CASSLTENTGELFF
v_call: TRBV25-1; clone_size: few; j_call: TRBJ1-1; d_call: .; cdr3_nt: TGTGCCAGCAGTGAATCAGACAGTGAGGAAGCTTTCTTT; cdr3_aa: CASSESDSEEAFF
v_call: TRBV6-5; clone_size: few; j_call: TRBJ1-1; d_call: TRBD1; cdr3_nt: TGTGCCAGCAGTTACTCGGGACAGGGGAAAGGCACTGAAGCTTTCTTT; cdr3_aa: CASSYSGQGKGTEAFF
v_call: TRBV9; clone_size: few; j_call: TRBJ2-2; d_call: .; cdr3_nt: TGTGCCAGCAGCAGGGAGCCCGGGGAGCTGTTTTTT; cdr3_aa: CASSREPGELFF
v_call: TRBV7-9; clone_size: few; j_call: TRBJ2-3; d_call: .; cdr3_nt: TGTGCCAGCAGGCAGGAAAACACAGATACGCAGTATTTT; cdr3_aa: CASRQENTDTQYF
v_call: TRBV18; clone_size: .; j_call: TRBJ2-5; d_call: .; cdr3_nt: TGTGCCAGCTCACCACGGGGACCTTCTCAAGAGACCCAGTACTTC; cdr3_aa: CASSPRGPSQETQYF
v_call: TRBV12-3/TRBV12-4; clone_size: .; j_call: TRBJ1-2; d_call: .; cdr3_nt: TGTGCCAGCAGTTTAACGCGGGACTATGGCTACACCTTC; cdr3_aa: CASSLTRDYGYTF
v_call: TRBV12-3/TRBV12-4; clone_size: few; j_call: TRBJ2-7; d_call: TRBD1; cdr3_nt: TGTGCCAGCAGTTTAGGACAGGGGGTTTCTTACGAGCAGTACTTC; cdr3_aa: CASSLGQGVSYEQYF
v_call: TRBV12-3/TRBV12-4; clone_size: .; j_call: TRBJ2-2; d_call: .; cdr3_nt: TGTGCCAGCAGTTTCCCGGACAAACCGACCGGGGAGCTGTTTTTT; cdr3_aa: CASSFPDKPTGELFF
v_call: TRBV7-9; clone_size: many; j_call: TRBJ2-7; d_call: .; cdr3_nt: TGTGCCAGCGTGGATGTGCCCTCCTACGAGCAGTACTTC; cdr3_aa: CASVDVPSYEQYF
v_call: TRBV6-2/TRBV6-3; clone_size: .; j_call: TRBJ2-1; d_call: TRBD2; cdr3_nt: TGTGCCAGCAGTTCTTTACTAGCGGGAGACAACAATGAGCAGTTCTTC; cdr3_aa: CASSSLLAGDNNEQFF
v_call: TRBV11-2; clone_size: .; j_call: TRBJ2-1; d_call: .; cdr3_nt: TGTGCCAGCGGGGGAGCCAACAATGAGCAGTTCTTC; cdr3_aa: CASGGANNEQFF
v_call: TRBV19; clone_size: few; j_call: TRBJ1-3; d_call: TRBD1; cdr3_nt: TGTGCCAGTACCCTAGACAGGGCCTCTGGAAACACCATATATTTT; cdr3_aa: CASTLDRASGNTIYF
v_call: TRBV7-6; clone_size: .; j_call: TRBJ2-3; d_call: .; cdr3_nt: TGTGCCAGCAGCCACGGGCCGGATACGCAGTATTTT; cdr3_aa: CASSHGPDTQYF
v_call: TRBV6-1; clone_size: .; j_call: TRBJ2-7; d_call: .; cdr3_nt: TGTGCCAGCAGTGAATGGGGGGCAGGCTACGAGCAGTACTTC; cdr3_aa: CASSEWGAGYEQYF
v_call: TRBV12-3/TRBV12-4; clone_size: many; j_call: TRBJ1-1; d_call: .; cdr3_nt: TGTGCCAGCAGGCTCACCTCCTCAGAGGCTTTCTTT; cdr3_aa: CASRLTSSEAFF
v_call: TRBV9; clone_size: .; j_call: TRBJ2-2; d_call: TRBD1; cdr3_nt: TGTGCCAGCAGCGTAGAGGGCAGGGGGCGAACCGGGGAGCTGTTTTTT; cdr3_aa: CASSVEGRGRTGELFF